This T cell receptor (beta chain) was observed in a study of cytomegalovirus exposure and HLA in healthy donors (dated by TCRdb to between 2016 and 2019). In terms of the full investigation: In an earlier analysis of 587 of the donors, 276 Gb of sequence data and 90 million to 120 million unique TCR beta sequences from roughly 190 million T cells were reported. Rather than drawing on any new phenotypic data, the later analysis identified candidate immune exposures from TCR beta sequences and the way those sequences occurred across donors. The study aimed to test whether cataloging public T cell receptors could reveal signatures of past pathogen exposure. Every discovery cohort repertoire had been produced on one sequencing platform. HLA typing included class I and class II loci at four-digit resolution. To decide whether each TCR beta V gene segment behaved as functional or pseudogenic, an earlier analysis of some 540 of the donors relied on high-throughput TCR beta sequencing. To study patterns of TCR occurrence, a later analysis re-analyzed previously published TCR beta repertoires from 500 to 850 donors and added high-resolution HLA genotyping. An early release covering over 500 HLA-typed donors comprised about 310 gigabases of sequencing data and approximately 85 million unique TCR sequences. Using immunosequencing, the study profiled T cell repertoires from around 670 subjects and related those repertoires to cytomegalovirus serostatus. The study combined high-throughput TCR immunosequencing, statistical association of individual TCRs with disease status, and machine learning to predict cytomegalovirus infection status. A later genetic analysis took genome-wide SNP genotypes for about 55% of the roughly 700 donors and used that subset as a discovery cohort. The number of typed donors differed by locus: about 629-630 for A, B, C, DRB1 and DQB1; some 500 for DQA1; 606 for DPA1; and 400 to 480 for DPB1. A handful of DR-DQ haplotypes were handled as single units for association and clustering because linkage in the cohort was strong. Of the roughly 390 genotyped donors, over 65% fell in the genetic ancestry cluster associated with self-reported Caucasian donors. Across 398 genotyped donors of the cohort, an average of approximately 240,000 unique TCR beta nucleotide sequences per donor were sequenced, and 15% to 20% of those sequences were non-productive. Donor age, sex, ethnicity and CMV serostatus were compiled alongside the repertoire data. Along with the roughly 700-subject first cohort, a separate validation cohort of about 110 different subjects was used. Overall results and qualifications from the work: While some public TCRs were present in many individuals, most TCR sequences turned up only very rarely across donors. Linkage disequilibrium might explain the correlated functional status among segregating V segments, but an unknown experimental factor could not be excluded. CMV serostatus was the only immune exposure information available for the cohort. The study gave a list of over 150 TCR beta chains associated with cytomegalovirus. The authors suggested that the approach could potentially be extended to other disease states and immunological phenotypes. A group of highly shared sequence variants was considered likely to be a technical artifact of the sequencing pipeline. Several of the top co-occurrence clusters appeared to be linked to parvovirus B19, influenza, CMV and Epstein-Barr virus, according to a later analysis. Assigning TCR associations to individual alleles was difficult when HLA alleles, especially DR and DQ, strongly co-occurred. In this cohort, only TCR beta chains were sequenced, and detectable features were limited by the absence of alpha or paired-chain data. The classifier was reported to diagnose cytomegalovirus status with high specificity and sensitivity in both the original and validation cohorts. According to a later analysis, most CMV-associated TCR beta chains appeared to be HLA-restricted, and the HLA associations seemed to be driven largely by CMV exposure. HLA typing was unavailable for some donors at each locus, so association tests used only the typed subset. In a later analysis, 15,000 to 20,000 TCR beta sequences were associated with specific HLA alleles at a false discovery rate of 0.05. In vitro tests confirmed that a few of the cytomegalovirus-associated TCR beta chains recognize cytomegalovirus antigens. According to a later analysis, TCR association rates differed among HLA loci, with DRB1 alleles showing the most associated TCRs and HLA-C alleles showing the fewest. Some IMGT-functional V segments, including TRBV6-2 and TRBV6-3, could not be told apart with the 87-base-pair reads, so those segments were excluded. Compared with the roughly 720-donor mean, donors in an Asian-associated ancestry cluster had fewer N-insertions in productive TCRs, according to a later genetic analysis. A further reported finding was that TCR beta sequences accurately predicted the HLA-A and HLA-B alleles for most subjects in the first cohort. An association between a missense DCLRE1C variant and V-gene and J-gene trimming of TCR beta chains was found in a later genetic analysis and replicated in an independent cohort. In a later analysis, HLA-associated TCR beta chains were found to be more clonally expanded and to have lower generation probabilities than equally common non-associated chains. In an earlier analysis of some 640 of the donors, most TCR beta V segments were observed in productive rearrangements about 87% or about 30% of the time, broadly matching IMGT annotations. Presence/absence analyses assumed roughly uniform sequencing depth across donors, an assumption that may not hold. Because counts were too low, around 18 rarely observed V segments, including chromosome 9 orphons, were left out of the earlier analysis of 587 of the donors.

In the germline V gene, CDR1 corresponds to SGHVS and CDR2 to FQNEAQ. From its cysteine to its phenylalanine, the CDR3 spans 17 amino acids. The entry retains the CDR3 DNA only, 51 bases that are in frame from base 1. V lost 2 bases and J lost 4 bases; the stretch between them is 15 bases long. In total, just over 650 healthy bone marrow donors made up the cohort. Cohort members were all nominally healthy when sampled, although unrecorded immune exposures were likely present. The donor was CMV seropositive and was included in the group of 290 or so seropositive cohort members. A peripheral blood sample was provided by each donor, and peripheral blood mononuclear cells were used for TCR beta sequencing. The Qiagen DNeasy Blood Extraction Kit was used to extract genomic DNA from the blood cell samples. Remarks on this clone: It has no known antigen specificity. No much larger clonotype is one base removed from it; base qualities were not supplied.

Libraries were built with the immunoSEQ multiplex PCR assay. For the multiplex PCR, a mixture combining 60 forward primers for TCR Vbeta segments and 13 reverse primers for TCR Jbeta segments was used. Amplification of the CDR3 region of rearranged TCR beta genes was performed with a multiplex PCR assay on genomic DNA. The amplified TCR beta libraries were sequenced on the Illumina HiSeq System as 87-base-pair reads. For the original study's pipeline: In a later analysis, 80 million or so unique TCR beta chains were counted across the roughly 670 repertoires, and about 10 million of these chains were shared by at least two donors. To remove PCR and sequencing errors, raw reads were error-corrected and collapsed into unique sequences using a nearest-neighbor algorithm that merged closely related sequences. To assign V, D and J gene segments, CDR3 sequences were aligned to IMGT reference sequences. Each retained sequence needed at least a six-nucleotide match to both a V gene segment and a J gene segment. A rearrangement counted as productive if the CDR3 had no stop codons and remained in frame with V and J, and every other rearrangement counted as non-productive. CDR3 was defined by IMGT convention, running from the second conserved V-encoded cysteine to the conserved J-encoded phenylalanine. The earlier analysis of about 610 of the donors excluded sequences that lacked an unambiguous match to a single V gene segment. In an earlier analysis of approximately 610 of the donors, V segments were called functional above 56.7% productive rearrangements and were called segregating when the between-donor standard deviation exceeded 5%. A statistical classification framework was developed to diagnose cytomegalovirus status using the catalog of TCR beta chain sequences. In a later analysis, V and J genes were assigned by comparing TCR nucleotide sequences against IMGT/GENE-DB human TR gene sequences. A later analysis assigned CDR3 sequences and most-parsimonious VDJ recombination scenarios with the TCRdist pipeline. In a later analysis, every TCR beta chain was defined by the combination of its CDR3 amino acid sequence and its V-gene family, and reads without a unique V-gene family were dropped. To address suspected cross-contamination and a sequencing artifact, a later analysis removed several hundred highly shared, low-generation-probability nucleotide sequences. In a later analysis, a clonal expansion index was calculated for each public chain from normalized within-repertoire ranks of inferred template counts. A later analysis computed generation probabilities with a VDJ recombination model fitted to out-of-frame rearrangements, and checked the results against IGoR. In a later analysis, TCR-TCR, TCR-HLA and TCR-CMV co-occurrence was scored with hypergeometric tests, and a repertoire-size bias correction was applied to TCR pairs. To estimate false discovery rates, a later analysis permuted the HLA or CMV assignments 20 times. A later analysis grouped co-occurring TCRs with DBSCAN, adding TCRdist sequence similarity when clustering within HLA-allele-positive subsets. Repertoires with fewer than 30,000 or more than 120,000 public chains, plus five repertoires with anomalous nucleotide sharing, were excluded from co-occurrence clustering. TCRdb's version of the immuneACCESS table is confined to in-frame rearrangements and falls short of the full clone set. An unresolved V gene accounts for under half of the shortfall where checked; the remainder is of unknown origin. That table supplies the V and J calls and clone size; D and trimming were determined from the DNA. This sample lists 120,000 or so clones; about four fifths were detected once. Clones ranked in the top ten supply nearly 9.5% of the sample.

Recombination joined TRBV7-8 with TRBJ1-6; the D gene is perhaps TRBD1, on 5 matching bases. Sequencing used PBMCs. This TCR was sampled from a woman in her fifties or sixties in good health and CMV-seropositive. The nucleotide sequence is given as TGTGCCAGCAGCTTACAACCAGGGCGCTCTTATAATTCACCCCTCCACTTT. Its protein product is CASSLQPGRSYNSPLHF.